These 30 T cell receptor beta chains share one sample of origin, sequenced in a study of regulatory T cells in long-lasting Graves disease. Combining iRepertoire HTBI primers with Arm-PCR of CDR3 regions, the authors built TCR beta libraries. TCRdb independently ran MiXCR on the multiplex PCR reads; one entry per CDR3 protein. The sample records hundreds of thousands of distinct CDR3 sequences, approximately 13% being singletons. Indicated time point: newly diagnosed GD, antithyroid drugs for less than 3 months. The TCR library was made from RNA that had been extracted from PBMCs in TRIzol. Separately, the same data were catalogued under a study of T cells in Graves' hyperthyroidism and ophthalmopathy.

Here the sequenced sample was peripheral blood mononuclear cells (PBMCs), taken at new diagnosis, from a patient treated with antithyroid drugs. The receptor source for this set is a young man with Graves disease.

The rearrangement uses TRBV4-1 and TRBJ2-6; TRBD1 matches at 7 bases. CDR1 is MGHRA and CDR2 is YSYEKL in the germline V gene. The J segment lost 0 bases and the V segment lost 3 bases, leaving 8 bases of the junction unmatched. The CDR3 covers 18 residues. This CDR3 reads CASSQLPGQSSGANVLTF. CDR3 coding DNA: TGCGCCAGCAGCCAGCTGCCGGGACAGAGCTCTGGGGCCAACGTCCTGACTTTC.

This clonotype has only a few counts. This chain joins TRBV25-1 and TRBJ2-7, with 10 bases matching TRBD1. The germline V gene has CDR1 MGHDK and CDR2 SYGVNS. Trimming removed 3 bases from V and 6 bases from J; junction bases left unmatched: 5. The CDR3 has 14 amino acids. CDR3 region: CASSDFDRGPEQYF. The CDR3 region has the DNA TGTGCCAGCAGTGATTTCGACAGGGGGCCCGAGCAGTACTTC.

This clonotype was seen many times. The chain combines TRBV28 with TRBJ2-5, with 8 bases fitting TRBD1. Germline CDR1 and CDR2: MDHEN and SYDVKM. Trimming took 4 bases from V and 4 from J; bases not matched to a gene: 14. The CDR3 runs 17 residues. DNA of the CDR3: TGTGCCAGCAGTTCCAACCACCAGGGACAGGTGCGAGAGACCCAGTACTTC. Translating it yields CASSSNHQGQVRETQYF.

This clonotype has a count of ten or more. The chain combines TRBV7-3 with TRBJ2-3, with TRBD2 matching over 7 bases. Per germline, CDR1 SGHTA and CDR2 FQGTGA. This CDR3 is 15 amino acids long. V gave up 0 bases and J gave up 5 bases; unmatched junction bases: 5. This CDR3 reads CASSLTTGGVDTQYF. CDR3 sequence (DNA): TGTGCCAGCAGCTTAACAACGGGAGGAGTAGATACGCAGTATTTT.

This clonotype was counted at least ten times. The V gene is TRBV19, the J gene TRBJ2-7, with 10 bases identical to TRBD2. V lost 4 bases, J lost 1 base, and 4 bases stayed unmatched. Germline V gives CDR1 LNHDA, CDR2 SQIVND (reference sequence). The CDR3 has 15 residues. This chain's CDR3 is CASSTLAGASYEQYF. DNA of the CDR3: TGTGCCAGTAGTACGCTAGCGGGGGCGTCCTACGAGCAGTACTTC.

V and J are TRBV5-4 and TRBJ2-5; either TRBD1 or TRBD2 may fit D (5 bases each). The CDR3 covers 19 residues. Germline lookup yields CDR1 SGHNT and CDR2 YYREEE (reference sequence). V was shortened by 4 bases and J by 0 bases, with 25 bases between the two germline ends. CDR3 nucleotides: TGTGCCAGCAGCCCCACGACGAGGGACGAGCCGAGGAACCAAGAGACCCAGTACTTC. It codes for CASSPTTRDEPRNQETQYF.

This clonotype was counted only a few times. The gene calls are TRBV12-3 or TRBV12-4 and TRBJ1-1; D might be TRBD1 (5 bases). Trimming took off 5 bases at V and 3 bases at J, with 13 bases between the two ends. The CDR3 has 14 amino acids. CDR3 loop: CASSPDRFYTEAFF. The CDR3 DNA reads TGTGCCAGCAGTCCAGACAGATTTTACACTGAAGCTTTCTTT.

This clonotype occurred many times. The CDR3 loop is CASSQPGGGSAFF. In DNA, the CDR3 is TGTGCCAGCAGCCAGCCGGGAGGGGGGTCCGCTTTCTTT. The rearrangement links TRBV3-1 to TRBJ1-1, with D maybe TRBD1 (6 bases). CDR3 size: 13 residues. The V gene lost 3 bases and the J gene lost 11 bases, with 16 bases spanning the gap. The germline gives CDR1 LGHDT, CDR2 YNNKEL (reference sequence).

This clonotype was recorded many times. This chain connects TRBV11-1 to TRBJ2-7; 10 nucleotides line up with TRBD2. Per the germline V gene, CDR1 is SGHAT and CDR2 is FQDESV (reference sequence). V dropped 3 bases and J dropped 3; count of bases not matched to a gene: 5. The CDR3 contains 15 residues. Written as DNA, the CDR3 is TGTGCCAGCAGCTTCTTAGCGGGAGGCTTCTACGAGCAGTACTTC. It translates to CASSFLAGGFYEQYF.

This clonotype showed up many times. The rearrangement uses TRBV18 and TRBJ1-5, with 7 positions matching TRBD1. CDR3 length equals 13 residues. Looked up from germline, CDR1 is KGHSH and CDR2 is LQKENI. V lost 6 bases and J lost 7; bases outside the gene matches: 6. The CDR3 loop reads CASSGGQAQPQHF. CDR3 sequence (DNA): TGTGCCAGCTCCGGAGGACAGGCGCAGCCCCAGCATTTT.

This clonotype was recorded many times. The chain is built from TRBV20-1 and TRBJ2-1, with 9 positions matching TRBD2. Germline V gene sequence: CDR1 DFQATT, CDR2 SNEGSKA (reference sequence). The ends lost 5 bases at V and 2 bases at J; junction bases unmatched: 7. The CDR3 loop spans 15 amino acids. This chain's CDR3 is CSALSSGAPYNEQFF. In DNA form, the CDR3 reads TGCAGTGCTTTGTCTAGCGGGGCCCCCTACAATGAGCAGTTCTTC.

This clonotype showed up many times. The V gene is TRBV30, the J gene TRBJ1-4; D not certain. Germline assignment: CDR1 GTSNPN and CDR2 SVGIG (reference sequence). V lost 3 bases and J 8 bases, leaving 7 bases between the germline ends. This CDR3 has 11 amino acids. CDR3 residues: CAWRQREKLFF. The CDR3 bases are TGTGCCTGGAGACAACGGGAAAAACTGTTTTTT.

This clonotype was seen at least ten times. The V and J genes are TRBV30 and TRBJ2-7; tentatively, D is TRBD1 or TRBD2 (5 bases each). The V and J ends lost 3 bases and 2 bases respectively, with 14 bases between them. From germline, CDR1 is GTSNPN and CDR2 SVGIG (reference sequence). The CDR3 extends over 14 amino acids. The CDR3 sequence is CAWSPKGTTYEQYF. The CDR3 nucleotides read TGTGCCTGGAGCCCCAAAGGGACGACCTACGAGCAGTACTTC.

This rearrangement joins TRBV10-3 to TRBJ2-1; 11 bases are a match to TRBD2. The CDR3 runs 18 residues. Trimming took 2 bases from V and 8 from J; bases not matched to a gene: 14. Germline V gene data show CDR1 as ENHRY and CDR2 as SYGVKD. The CDR3: CAISEGSGRALQSDEQFF. CDR3 nucleotide sequence: TGTGCCATCAGTGAGGGTAGCGGGAGGGCCCTCCAGAGCGATGAGCAGTTCTTC.

At least ten counts were recorded for this clonotype. The V gene is TRBV12-3 or TRBV12-4, the J gene TRBJ2-7; 7 nucleotides match TRBD2. The J segment lost 4 bases and the V segment lost 4 bases, leaving 10 bases of the junction unmatched. The CDR3 is made up of 15 amino acids. CDR3 in amino acids: CASSSTSLPSYEQYF. DNA of the CDR3: TGTGCCAGCAGTTCGACTAGCCTACCCTCGTACGAGCAGTACTTC.

This clonotype was seen at least ten times. The chain uses TRBV11-2 and TRBJ2-7; 7 bases line up with TRBD1. V lost 1 base and J lost 5; bases outside the gene matches: 5. The CDR3 contains 14 residues. The germline CDR1 and CDR2 sequences are SGHAT and FQNNGV. CDR3 sequence (DNA): TGTGCCAGCAGCTTAGTCAGGGGGAGAGACGAGCAGTACTTC. This translates into CASSLVRGRDEQYF.

This clonotype was detected many times. The chain carries TRBV11-2 and TRBJ2-7; possible D gene TRBD2, 6 bases. CDR1 and CDR2 (germline): SGHAT, FQNNGV. Trimming removed 1 base from V and 0 bases from J, with 7 bases in between. The CDR3 loop spans 14 amino acids. The CDR3, as DNA: TGTGCCAGCAGCTTAGGGACTATCTCCTACGAGCAGTACTTC. The encoded protein is CASSLGTISYEQYF.

As regards this clonotype: Given a much more abundant clone one base away, this may be a read error. This chain uses TRBV30 with TRBJ2-1; TRBD2 matches at 7 bases. From germline, CDR1 is GTSNPN and CDR2 SVGIG (reference sequence). V lost 8 bases and J lost 0; bases outside the gene matches: 13. This CDR3 region has 16 residues. The CDR3 spells CAGLVGVLSSYNEQFF. CDR3 coding DNA: TGTGCCGGACTAGTGGGGGTTCTAAGCTCCTACAATGAGCAGTTCTTC.

This clonotype was counted a few times. V is TRBV3-1 and J is TRBJ2-2; 10 bases line up with TRBD2. The CDR3 has 15 residues. Unmatched junction bases numbered 8, after V lost 7 bases and J lost 6 bases. Germline V lookup: CDR1 LGHDT, CDR2 YNNKEL (reference sequence). DNA of the CDR3: TGTGCCAGCACCCGCGTAGCGGGAGGCGCCGGGGAGCTGTTTTTT. This gives the protein CASTRVAGGAGELFF.

This clonotype was counted a few times. A single base is all that separates this from a far larger clone, so a read error is likely. The V gene is TRBV4-1, the J gene TRBJ2-1, with no clear D. CDR3 length: 13 residues. Germline CDR1 is MGHRA and CDR2 is YSYEKL. Trimming removed 1 base at V and 10 bases at J, with 11 bases between. CDR3 coding DNA: TGCGCCAGCAGCCAAGTCCTCTTCTACGAGCAGTTCTTC. The encoded protein is CASSQVLFYEQFF.

This clonotype was seen repeatedly, ten times or more. The chain uses TRBV20-1 and TRBJ2-3; weak D call: TRBD2 (6 bases). Trimming pared 3 bases from V and 3 bases from J, leaving 10 bases between. The CDR3 spans 13 residues. CDR1 and CDR2 (germline): DFQATT, SNEGSKA (reference sequence). In DNA form, the CDR3 reads TGCAGTGCTAGGTGGGGGAGGACAGATACGCAGTATTTT. Its protein is CSARWGRTDTQYF.

This clonotype was detected ten times or more. This chain links TRBV12-3 or TRBV12-4 with TRBJ1-5; D is undetermined. The CDR3 has 15 residues. V was trimmed by 5 bases and J by 2 bases, leaving 13 bases between them. Here the CDR3 reads CASSKDPYGNQPQHF. CDR3 bases: TGTGCCAGCAGTAAGGACCCCTACGGCAATCAGCCCCAGCATTTT.

Comments on this clonotype: Given a much more abundant clone one base away, this may be a read error. The chain combines TRBV28 with TRBJ2-3, with D maybe TRBD2 (5 bases). The V gene lost 7 bases and the J gene lost 4 bases, with 9 bases spanning the gap. The CDR3 length is 12 residues. Germline lookup yields CDR1 MDHEN and CDR2 SYDVKM. In DNA, the CDR3 is TGTGCCAGCACCACCGGGGCAGATACGCAGTATTTT. Its translation is CASTTGADTQYF.

This clonotype has a count of ten or more. The chain recombines TRBV27 with TRBJ1-4, with D possibly being TRBD1 (5 bases). Germline V gene lookup returns CDR1 MNHEY and CDR2 SMNVEV (reference sequence). CDR3 length: 18 residues. Trimming cost V 6 bases and J 2 bases, with 22 bases left between them. As DNA, the CDR3 is TGTGCCAGCAGCCCCACTTATCCAGGGATTGGGACTAATGAAAAACTGTTTTTT. Translating gives CASSPTYPGIGTNEKLFF.

In this sample, this clonotype turned up many times. The CDR3 here is CASSPTGGTVGYTF. The CDR3, as DNA: TGTGCCAGCAGCCCCACCGGGGGGACAGTGGGCTACACCTTC. The genes are TRBV7-8 and TRBJ1-2; 7 positions agree with TRBD1. The germline V gene has CDR1 SGHVS and CDR2 FQNEAQ. After removal of 5 bases from V and 8 bases from J, the junction contained 11 bases not matched to a gene. The CDR3 is 14 amino acids.

This clonotype was picked up many times. The rearrangement links TRBV28 to TRBJ2-3; no definite D call. With 3 bases removed from V and 0 bases from J, the gap between germline ends came to 13 bases. The CDR3 consists of 16 residues. Germline V gene lookup returns CDR1 MDHEN and CDR2 SYDVKM. The CDR3 is CASSFERAKSTDTQYF. The CDR3 DNA follows: TGTGCCAGCAGTTTTGAACGGGCCAAGAGCACAGATACGCAGTATTTT.

This clonotype was counted between two and nine times. A junction end diverges from the germline sequence, so it may reflect a read error. This chain connects TRBV2 to TRBJ1-4; D remains unclear. The CDR3 consists of 14 residues. CDR1 and CDR2 (germline): SNHLY, FYNNEI. This CDR3 reads CASSPTLLEEKLLF. The CDR3 bases are TGTGCCAGCAGCCCCACCCTACTAGAGGAAAAACTGCTTTTT.

This clonotype was seen at least ten times. This rearrangement joins TRBV2 to TRBJ1-1, with D possibly TRBD1 on 6 matching bases. Trimming removed 10 bases from V and 0 bases from J, with 15 bases in between. Germline V CDR1 and CDR2: SNHLY, FYNNEI. The CDR3 loop spans 14 amino acids. In nucleotides, the CDR3 is TGTGCCACCGCCCGACAGGAGATGAACACTGAAGCTTTCTTT. Translating it yields CATARQEMNTEAFF.

There are a few counts of this clonotype. In DNA form, the CDR3 reads TGTGCCAGCTCAGTCTCTCAGCGGGAGATGACCGGGGAGCTGTTTTTT. Amino acid sequence: CASSVSQREMTGELFF. The chain links TRBV18 to TRBJ2-2, with 8 bases lining up with TRBD2. The CDR3 contains 16 residues. CDR1 is KGHSH, CDR2 LQKENI, per germline. The V gene end was trimmed by 5 bases and the J gene end by 5 bases; junction bases not matched to a gene: 10.

Many counts were recorded for this clonotype. The chain employs TRBV18 and TRBJ1-1; tentatively, D is TRBD1 (5 bases). Germline loops: CDR1 KGHSH, CDR2 LQKENI. Deletions cut 3 bases from V and 4 bases from J, with 15 bases between. This CDR3 contains 15 residues. CDR3 DNA: TGTGCCAGCTCACCCCCCGGGACCTGGGGCACTGAAGCTTTCTTT. This encodes CASSPPGTWGTEAFF.